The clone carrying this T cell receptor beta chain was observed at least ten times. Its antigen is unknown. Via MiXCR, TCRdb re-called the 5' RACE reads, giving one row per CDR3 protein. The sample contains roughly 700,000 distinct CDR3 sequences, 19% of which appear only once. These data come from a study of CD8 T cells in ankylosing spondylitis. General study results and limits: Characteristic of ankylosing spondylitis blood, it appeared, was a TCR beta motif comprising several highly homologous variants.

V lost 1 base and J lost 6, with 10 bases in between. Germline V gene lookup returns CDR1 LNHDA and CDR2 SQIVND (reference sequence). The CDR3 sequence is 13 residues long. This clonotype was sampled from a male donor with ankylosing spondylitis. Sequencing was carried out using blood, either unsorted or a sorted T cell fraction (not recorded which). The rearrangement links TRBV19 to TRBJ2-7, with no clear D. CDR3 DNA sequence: TGTGCCAGTAGTATAGGTTCAAAGGCCGAGCAGTACTTC. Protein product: CASSIGSKAEQYF.